The clone carrying this T cell receptor (beta chain) was recorded only once. Its antigen is as yet unknown. The germline V gene encodes CDR1 MRHNA and CDR2 SNTAGT. This CDR3 spans 15 amino acids. J was trimmed by 3 bases and V by 4 bases; bases with no gene match: 5. The data were taken from a study of cytomegalovirus exposure and HLA in healthy donors. 60 Vbeta and 13 Jbeta primers were used in PCR. This table comes from immunoSEQ multiplex PCR, and its TCRdb copy is limited to in-frame clones, with some not included. The sample has roughly 140,000 clones, around 80% seen once. General study findings and limits: Productive rates of about 87% or about 30% were seen for most TCR beta V segments in an earlier analysis. Some public TCRs appeared in many individuals, while most sequences were rare. Reported results showed that the classifier diagnosed cytomegalovirus status with high specificity and sensitivity. Analysis was carried out at a later point, and it linked a missense DCLRE1C variant to TCR beta V- and J-gene trimming.

The sequenced sample consisted of PBMCs. This sequence joins TRBV6-4 and TRBJ2-4; TRBD2 agrees at 8 bases. This sequence originates from a man aged 25-45 years in good health and CMV-seronegative. The CDR3 DNA reads TGTGCCAGCAGTGCCAGCGGGAGTGGCAAAAACATTCAGTACTTC. Translating gives CASSASGSGKNIQYF.